Listed here is a single TCR beta chain. These data are taken from a study of blood T cell repertoires in COVID-19. In the original processing: Nucleated cell counts were estimated from reference gene primer amplification. The repertoire was sequenced with immunoSEQ multiplex PCR; TCRdb's copy has only in-frame clones and lacks some. That table supplies the V and J calls and clone size; D and trimming were determined from the DNA. Found here are some 190,000 clones, 82% of them singletons; the top ten hold roughly 7.1%. V gave up 4 bases and J gave up 6 bases, with 21 bases separating them. This CDR3 contains 16 residues. Germline CDR1 and CDR2: LGHNA and YNFKEQ.

What was sequenced was peripheral blood. The chain couples TRBV4-2 to TRBJ1-2; weak D call: TRBD1 (6 bases). This receptor was obtained from a woman aged 60 to 75 with COVID-19, enrolled during active disease. The CDR3 coding sequence is TGTGCCAGCAGCCGTGAGGCCGGGGGGCCGTCTAATGGCTACACCTTC. Its translation: CASSREAGGPSNGYTF.